This TCR beta chain was found in a study of T cell repertoires in cytomegalovirus infection. At the level of the study: Selected CMV epitopes included recently identified HLA-C-restricted ones as well as well-studied HLA-B-restricted ones.

Findings of the study overall: Summed frequency of public TCR beta families distinguished CMV carriers with the relevant HLA. HLA-C-restricted CMV clonotypes gave the most frequent clonotype in two of eight donors.

TCRdb fed the reads into MiXCR, producing one record per CDR3 protein. This sample has approximately 910,000 distinct CDR3 sequences; around 30% occur once, and the top ten carry more than 13%. The table lists this clonotype with a few counts. Antigen specificity is unknown. This CDR3 spans 22 amino acids. V lost 0 bases and J lost 4; bases outside the gene matches: 21. Looked up from germline, CDR1 is LGHNA and CDR2 is YNFKEQ. The source material was cultured CD8+ T cells from PBMCs, sampled from culture after CMV antigen stimulation. This chain joins TRBV4-2 and TRBJ2-3, with 11 bases matching TRBD2. The sequence was collected from a human donor in good health (CMV status not recorded). Some clones in this sample may be carry-over from other donors' samples. The CDR3 here is CASSQEVGILAGGQNHPDTQYF. CDR3 bases: TGTGCCAGCAGCCAAGAAGTTGGGATCCTAGCGGGGGGCCAAAACCACCCAGATACGCAGTATTTT.